The TCR beta chain under discussion was sequenced for a study of follicular helper T cells after annual influenza vaccination. About the research overall: For some subjects, blood spans the 2013-2014, 2014-2015 and 2015-2016 annual vaccinations. Study conclusions and caveats: Productive TCRB sequences came from only about 9.5-20% of cells.

Profiling relied on immunoSEQ multiplex PCR, and the TCRdb table lists in-frame clones only, not all of them. The sample gives roughly 5,700 clones, about four fifths of which show up once; about 2.5% is in the top ten. Time point given: 2015-2016 season, 7 days after influenza vaccination. Donors were community-dwelling with no influenza vaccine in the prior 6 months. Worth noting for this clone: Antigen specificity is unknown.

Germline V gives CDR1 SGHTA, CDR2 FQGNSA. The CDR3 loop spans 15 amino acids. V was shortened by 5 bases and J by 2 bases, with 13 bases between the two germline ends. Sample: CXCR5+ CD38- circulating T follicular helper cells from blood, taken 7 days after influenza vaccination. Subset: circulating Tfh, non-naive CD4+CXCR5+PD-1+ (ICOS+CD38+ or ICOS-CD38-). The receptor was derived from an adult who received the influenza vaccine. The chain is built from TRBV7-2 and TRBJ1-3; the D gene is possibly TRBD1 (5 bases). The CDR3 DNA follows: TGTGCCAGCAGCCCCCGCGGGACCGCTGGAAACACCATATATTTT. Its protein is CASSPRGTAGNTIYF.